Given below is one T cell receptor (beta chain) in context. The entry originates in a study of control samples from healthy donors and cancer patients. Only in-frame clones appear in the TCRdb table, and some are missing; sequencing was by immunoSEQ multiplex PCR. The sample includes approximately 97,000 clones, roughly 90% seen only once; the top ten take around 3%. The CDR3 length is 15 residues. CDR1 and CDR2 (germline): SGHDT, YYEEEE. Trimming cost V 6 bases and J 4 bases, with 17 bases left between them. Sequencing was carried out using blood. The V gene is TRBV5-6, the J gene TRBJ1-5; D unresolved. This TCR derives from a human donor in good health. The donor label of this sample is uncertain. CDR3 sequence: CASIGYWWRNQPQHF. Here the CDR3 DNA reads TGTGCCAGCATAGGCTACTGGTGGCGGAATCAGCCCCAGCATTTT.